These T cell receptor beta chains were read from a single sample in a study of post-analysis software for immune sequencing data. TCRdb used MiXCR to reprocess the PCR reads, holding one entry per CDR3 protein. The data show under 900,000 distinct CDR3 sequences, with roughly half seen just once and about 4.5% held by the top ten. The material sequenced was blood. The source of these receptors is a girl aged 10 to 17 with multiple sclerosis. Each CDR3 is given with its conserved first and last residue. The D gene is left open where the match is weak. The size field is filled for only some rows; it gives once, few, many or a size class.

abundance,j_gene,v_gene,d_gene,CDR3nt,CDR3aa
.,TRBJ2-7,TRBV4-2,.,TGTGCCAGCAGCCAAGGCGACAGTCACTCCTACGAGCAGTACTTC,CASSQGDSHSYEQYF
.,TRBJ2-3,TRBV7-9,.,TGTGCCAGCAGCTTTGACCCCTCCGGACAGCCCAGTACAGATACGCAGTATTTT,CASSFDPSGQPSTDTQYF
.,TRBJ2-3,TRBV29-1,TRBD2,TGCAGCGCCCGGAGATTAGCGGGGGGTGACACAGATACGCAGTATTTT,CSARRLAGGDTDTQYF
few,TRBJ2-3,TRBV12-3/TRBV12-4,.,TGTGCCAGCAGCAAGAAGACAGGTTTTACAGATACGCAGTATTTT,CASSKKTGFTDTQYF
.,TRBJ2-7,TRBV5-1,.,TGCGCCAGCAGCTTGAGGGAACAGGCCTACGAGCAGTACTTC,CASSLREQAYEQYF
.,TRBJ2-5,TRBV21-1,.,.,CASSKVGGGAGRERETQYF
.,TRBJ2-6,TRBV29-1,TRBD1,TGCAGCGTTGGGGGGACAGGAATTATCTCTGGGGCCAACGTCCTGACTTTC,CSVGGTGIISGANVLTF
.,TRBJ1-2,TRBV11-1,.,TGTGCCAGCAGCTCCGATTGGAATCTAGGAGGCTACACCTTC,CASSSDWNLGGYTF
few,TRBJ2-3,TRBV10-3,TRBD1,TGTGCCATCAGACCCGGGACAGCCCGATCAGATACGCAGTATTTT,CAIRPGTARSDTQYF
.,TRBJ1-4,TRBV29-1,.,TGCAGCGTTGACAGCGGTACTAATGAAAAACTGTTTTTT,CSVDSGTNEKLFF
.,TRBJ1-2,TRBV12-3/TRBV12-4,TRBD1,TGTGCCAGCAGTTTTTGGGACAGGGGACGTCGAGGCTACACCTTC,CASSFWDRGRRGYTF
many,TRBJ2-3,TRBV20-1,.,TGCAGTGCAACACCCGGACTATACTCCGATACGCAGTATTTT,CSATPGLYSDTQYF
few,TRBJ2-3,TRBV29-1,TRBD2,TGCAGCGTTCGTAGCGGGAGTGGTACAGATACGCAGTATTTT,CSVRSGSGTDTQYF
few,TRBJ2-4,TRBV6-5,TRBD1,TGTGCCAGCAGTTACTCGCAACAGGGGCGTGAGCAGTACTTC,CASSYSQQGREQYF
.,TRBJ1-1,TRBV6-5,.,TGTGCCAGCACCTACCTCGGCAGAGGGAACACTGAAGCTTTCTTT,CASTYLGRGNTEAFF
once,TRBJ2-3,TRBV29-1,.,TGCAGCGTCTCCGACAGGAGGACAGATACGCAGTATTTT,CSVSDRRTDTQYF
few,TRBJ2-5,TRBV7-3,.,TGTGCCAGCAGCTCGACCCCAGGTGTCCAAGAGACCCAGTACTTC,CASSSTPGVQETQYF
.,TRBJ2-7,TRBV6-5,.,TGTGCCAGCAGTTACCAGGGAATCTACGAGCAGTACTTC,CASSYQGIYEQYF
.,TRBJ1-2,TRBV29-1,TRBD1,TGCAGCGCCGACGGGGGACAGGGGGAGAATGGCTACACCTTC,CSADGGQGENGYTF
.,TRBJ2-5,TRBV15,.,TGTGCCACCAGCAGAGTTGCGGCAATACAAGAGACCCAGTACTTC,CATSRVAAIQETQYF
.,TRBJ2-1,TRBV7-9,TRBD2,TGTGCCAGCAGCTTAGGACTAGCGGGATGGCATGAGCAGTTCTTC,CASSLGLAGWHEQFF
.,TRBJ1-4,TRBV21-1,.,TGTGCCAGCAGCAGCCGGGACAGGGTAGAAAAACGGTTTTTT,CASSSRDRVEKRFF
.,TRBJ2-5,TRBV5-5,.,TGTGCCAGCAGTTTTCCCGGCCAAGAGACCCAGTACTTC,CASSFPGQETQYF
.,TRBJ2-1,TRBV6-2/TRBV6-3,.,TGTGCCAGCAGTTACGGGGTGGCCTACAATGAGCAGTTCTTC,CASSYGVAYNEQFF
.,TRBJ2-1,TRBV20-1,TRBD2,TGCAGTGCTCTCCCAGCGGGAGAAGTGGATGAGCAGTTCTTC,CSALPAGEVDEQFF
.,TRBJ1-5,TRBV4-2,.,TGTGCCAACAGCCGCACAGATAGCAATCAGCCCCAGCATTTT,CANSRTDSNQPQHF
.,TRBJ2-7,TRBV7-2,TRBD1,TGTGCCTGCAGCCACGGACAGGGGGCCTCCTACGAGCAGTACTTC,CACSHGQGASYEQYF
few,TRBJ2-1,TRBV12-3/TRBV12-4,TRBD2,TGTGCCAGCATTCTAGCGGGAGGGATATACAATGAGCAGTTCTTC,CASILAGGIYNEQFF
.,TRBJ1-2,TRBV27,.,TGTGCCAGCAGTTTTGGGCCGGCAAACCCGACCTATGGCTACACCTTC,CASSFGPANPTYGYTF
once,TRBJ1-2,TRBV12-3/TRBV12-4,.,TGTGCCAGCAGTAGGATCTATGGCTACACCTTC,CASSRIYGYTF
.,TRBJ1-2,TRBV7-3,.,TGTGCCAGCAGCCCCGGGGGAGCTGGCTACACCTTC,CASSPGGAGYTF
few,TRBJ1-2,TRBV25-1,TRBD1,TGTGCCAGCAGTCAAGGGACAGGGGCTACCGGCTACACCTTC,CASSQGTGATGYTF
many,TRBJ2-1,TRBV7-7,TRBD1,TGTGCTAGCAGCTCACGACAGGGTCGGCAGTTCTTC,CASSSRQGRQFF
.,TRBJ2-1,TRBV12-3/TRBV12-4,.,TGTGCCAGCAGTTTAGGGGCAGGGGATGGCAATGAGCAGTTCTTC,CASSLGAGDGNEQFF
few,TRBJ1-2,TRBV6-5,.,TGTGCCAGCAGTTACTCGAGGGGACGGTATGGCTACACCTTC,CASSYSRGRYGYTF
.,TRBJ1-1,TRBV7-8,.,TGTGCCAGCAGCTGGGGCGTAGGGTGGGGTGAAGCTTTCTTT,CASSWGVGWGEAFF
.,TRBJ1-2,TRBV29-1,.,TGCAGCGTACAGGGTACCTATGGCTACACCTTC,CSVQGTYGYTF
few,TRBJ2-1,TRBV5-5,TRBD2,TGTGCCAGCAGCTTGAGCTTGCTACTAGCGGGGGAATACAATGAGCAGTTCTTC,CASSLSLLLAGEYNEQFF
few,TRBJ1-4,TRBV7-2,.,TGTGCCAGCAGCTTCCGTGGGGGGGCGCGTGAAAAACTGTTTTTT,CASSFRGGAREKLFF
.,TRBJ2-7,TRBV7-2,.,TGTGCCAGCAGCTTAGGGCAGCTAGCCCTCTCTTACGAGCAGTACTTC,CASSLGQLALSYEQYF
.,TRBJ2-5,TRBV7-3,TRBD1,TGTGCCAGCAGCTACCACCCGGGACAGGGAGGGGAGACCCAGTACTTC,CASSYHPGQGGETQYF
.,TRBJ1-4,TRBV5-1,.,TGCGCCAGCAGCTTGATGACAGGTGGGGAAAAACTGTTTTTT,CASSLMTGGEKLFF
.,TRBJ2-7,TRBV7-9,.,TGTACCAGCATCCTCGCAGGGCCCGCGAACGAGCAGTACTTC,CTSILAGPANEQYF
few,TRBJ2-5,TRBV6-5,TRBD2,TGTGCCAGCAATCAGCGGGAAGGGACCCAGTACTTC,CASNQREGTQYF
.,TRBJ2-7,TRBV12-3/TRBV12-4,TRBD1,TGTGCCAGCAGTTTCTCCAACCCAGCCGGACAGGGCGAGCAGTACTTC,CASSFSNPAGQGEQYF
.,TRBJ1-2,TRBV29-1,.,TGCAGCATAGGACCAGGTGGGGGCTACACCTTC,CSIGPGGGYTF
.,TRBJ2-5,TRBV5-1,.,TGCGCCAGCAGCTGGGGCCCTGTCGGGGGATACCAAGAGACCCAGTACTTC,CASSWGPVGGYQETQYF
.,TRBJ2-7,TRBV5-1,.,TGCGCCAGCAGCTTTGAACAGGTACCCTACGAGCAGTACTTC,CASSFEQVPYEQYF
.,TRBJ2-7,TRBV7-9,TRBD1,TGTGCCAGCAGTAACACAGGGGGCGCGAGGAGCTACGAGCAGTACTTC,CASSNTGGARSYEQYF
.,TRBJ2-7,TRBV30,TRBD1,TGTGCCTGGACCGCGGCGACAGGGGATGTAAACGAGCAGTACTTC,CAWTAATGDVNEQYF
.,TRBJ1-6,TRBV3-1,.,TGTGCCAGCAGCCAAGTAGGAACTCATTCACCCCTCCACTTT,CASSQVGTHSPLHF
.,TRBJ2-6,TRBV29-1,.,TGCAGCGTTGTAGCCCCCGAAAGGCCCTCTGGGGCCAACGTCCTGACTTTC,CSVVAPERPSGANVLTF
.,TRBJ2-7,TRBV5-1,.,TGCGCCAGCAGCTTGCGGCTTCAGGGGATGTACGAGCAGTACTTC,CASSLRLQGMYEQYF
.,TRBJ2-5,TRBV29-1,.,TGCAGCGTTGAAGTACAGGGCGAGACCCAGTACTTC,CSVEVQGETQYF
.,TRBJ2-5,TRBV3-1,.,TGTGCCAGCAGCCCCCACGTCGCGACGGGAGAGCAGTACTTC,CASSPHVATGEQYF
once,TRBJ2-1,TRBV10-3,TRBD2,TGTGCCATCAGTGACAGGCTAGCGGGAGGAGGGAATGAGCAGTTCTTC,CAISDRLAGGGNEQFF
.,TRBJ2-7,TRBV18,.,TGTGCCAGCTCACCACTAGGCGGGGCGGTACAGGGCAACGAGCAGTACTTC,CASSPLGGAVQGNEQYF
.,TRBJ2-1,TRBV7-9,TRBD1,TGTGCCAGCAGCCGTCACGGGGGACAGGGGACAGACCCCTACAATGAGCAGTTCTTC,CASSRHGGQGTDPYNEQFF
.,TRBJ2-5,TRBV29-1,.,TGCAGCGTTGCGGTGGAGACCCAGTACTTC,CSVAVETQYF
.,TRBJ2-4,TRBV5-1,TRBD1,TGCGCCAGCAGCTTGGTGGGGACAGAACCAAACATTCAGTACTTC,CASSLVGTEPNIQYF